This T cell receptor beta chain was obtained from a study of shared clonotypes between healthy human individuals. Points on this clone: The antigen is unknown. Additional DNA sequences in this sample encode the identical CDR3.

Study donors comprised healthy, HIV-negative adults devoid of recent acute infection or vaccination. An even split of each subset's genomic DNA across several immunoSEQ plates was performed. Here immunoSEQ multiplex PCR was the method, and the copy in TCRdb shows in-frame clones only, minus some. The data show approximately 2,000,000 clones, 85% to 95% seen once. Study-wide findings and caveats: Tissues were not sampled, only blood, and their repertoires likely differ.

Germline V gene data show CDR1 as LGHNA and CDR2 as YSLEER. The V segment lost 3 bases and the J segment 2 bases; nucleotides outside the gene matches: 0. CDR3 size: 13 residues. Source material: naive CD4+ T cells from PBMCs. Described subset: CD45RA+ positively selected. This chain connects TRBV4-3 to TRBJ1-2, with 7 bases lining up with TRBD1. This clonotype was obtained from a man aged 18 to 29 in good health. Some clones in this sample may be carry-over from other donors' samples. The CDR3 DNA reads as TGCGCCAGCAGCCAGGACAGGAACTATGGCTACACCTTC. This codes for CASSQDRNYGYTF.